This entry lists 30 T cell receptor beta chains sequenced from one sample in a study of cytomegalovirus exposure and HLA in healthy donors. Primers for the PCR totalled 60 Vbeta and 13 Jbeta. The table came from immunoSEQ multiplex PCR; TCRdb's copy has only in-frame clones and leaves some out. In the table there are over 55,000 clones, approximately 83% of which are singletons. Sequencing was done on a sample of PBMCs. The receptors were gathered from a man aged 40-49 years in good health and CMV-seronegative.

This rearrangement joins TRBV25-1 to TRBJ1-5; D gene unclear. Trimming left V 5 bases short and J 6 bases short, with 14 bases between. Germline assignment: CDR1 MGHDK and CDR2 SYGVNS. CDR3 length: 14 residues. The CDR3 here is CASSRIDEGQPQHF. In DNA form, the CDR3 reads TGTGCCAGCAGTAGGATTGACGAGGGTCAGCCCCAGCATTTT.

This clone was counted a few times. This chain connects TRBV19 to TRBJ1-2; D is undetermined. The V end lost 1 base, the J end lost 4 bases, and 16 bases lay between the germline ends. The CDR3 loop spans 16 amino acids. Germline-derived CDR1 and CDR2 are LNHDA and SQIVND (reference sequence). The CDR3: CASSIAQTRRGYGYTF. The DNA of the CDR3 is TGTGCCAGTAGTATAGCCCAAACCCGGAGAGGCTATGGCTACACCTTC. Based on the CDR3 plus reference TRBV19 and TRBJ1-2, the full variable domain is DGGITQSPKYLFRKEGQNVTLSCEQNLNHDAMYWYRQDPGQGLRLIYYSQIVNDFQKGDIAEGYSVSREKKESFPLTVTSAQKNPTAFYLCASSIAQTRRGYGYTFGSGTRLTVV.

The chain uses TRBV5-4 and TRBJ1-2, with a tentative D call TRBD1 (5 bases). The CDR3 contains 15 residues. V was shortened by 0 bases and J by 4 bases, with 13 bases between the two germline ends. The germline CDR1 and CDR2 sequences are SGHNT and YYREEE (reference sequence). The DNA of the CDR3 is TGTGCCAGCAGCTTGGACCCGACAGAAACCTATGGCTACACCTTC. This codes for CASSLDPTETYGYTF.

The count of this clone is one. The rearrangement links TRBV7-2 to TRBJ2-3; D may be TRBD1 (6 bases). Germline assignment: CDR1 SGHTA and CDR2 FQGNSA. V lost 5 bases to trimming and J lost 4 bases, with 25 bases between them. CDR3 length: 18 amino acids. CDR3 loop: CASSRTKVGRGSADTQYF. The CDR3 coding sequence is TGTGCCAGCAGCCGTACCAAAGTAGGCAGGGGTTCAGCAGATACGCAGTATTTT.

The chain carries TRBV5-1 and TRBJ2-2; weak D call: TRBD1 (7 bases). This CDR3 has 13 amino acids. Between the trimmed V and J ends, which lost 3 bases and 5 bases, there was a span of 8 bases. The germline CDR1 and CDR2 sequences are SGHRS and YFSETQ. CDR3 sequence reads: CASSSGGTGELFF. The CDR3 DNA sequence: TGCGCCAGCAGCTCAGGGGGGACCGGGGAGCTGTTTTTT.

The CDR3 DNA is TGTGCCTGGACTCCGGGACAGAGCTCCTACGAGCAGTACTTC. Encoded protein: CAWTPGQSSYEQYF. V gene TRBV30 combines with J gene TRBJ2-7, with 7 bases identical to TRBD1. V lost 4 bases and J lost 0; bases outside the gene matches: 6. The CDR3 covers 14 residues. Germline V gene data show CDR1 as GTSNPN and CDR2 as SVGIG (reference sequence). Using reference TRBV30 and TRBJ2-7 for the parts outside the CDR3, the full variable domain is SQTIHQWPATLVQPVGSPLSLECTVEGTSNPNLYWYRQAAGRGLQLLFYSVGIGQISSEVPQNLSASRPQDRQFILSSKKLLLSDSGFYLCAWTPGQSSYEQYFGPGTRLTVT.

V gene TRBV27 combines with J gene TRBJ1-1; 8 bases agree with TRBD1. Trimming removed 4 bases from V and 2 bases from J; junction bases left unmatched: 6. The CDR3 length is 15 residues. Germline lookup yields CDR1 MNHEY and CDR2 SMNVEV (reference sequence). The CDR3 loop is CASSSGQGPNTEAFF. CDR3 sequence (DNA): TGTGCCAGCAGTTCTGGACAGGGTCCAAACACTGAAGCTTTCTTT.

J is TRBJ2-3 and V is TRBV15, with TRBD2 identical over 11 bases. The CDR3 is 19 amino acids. Losses at the gene ends were 0 bases for V and 1 base for J; bases not matched to a gene: 9. Germline V gives CDR1 LNHNV, CDR2 YYDKDF (reference sequence). CDR3 region: CATSRDLTSGGLRTDTQYF. In DNA, the CDR3 is TGTGCCACCAGCAGAGATCTCACTAGCGGGGGCCTGCGCACAGATACGCAGTATTTT.

This chain connects TRBV6-1 to TRBJ2-5; TRBD2 matches 10 bases. Germline V lookup: CDR1 MNHNS, CDR2 SASEGT. The CDR3 has 15 amino acids. J gave up 3 bases and V 4 bases, and 5 bases lay outside the gene matches. The CDR3 DNA follows: TGTGCCAGCAGTGGATTACTAGCGGGGAAAGAGACCCAGTACTTC. Amino acid sequence: CASSGLLAGKETQYF.

The chain has TRBV19 and TRBJ2-7; 7 positions match TRBD1. The CDR3 extends over 13 amino acids. V trimming: 6 bases; J trimming: 3 bases; junction bases outside the gene matches: 5. Per the germline V gene, CDR1 is LNHDA and CDR2 is SQIVND (reference sequence). CDR3 sequence: CASSSRQGYEQYV. For the CDR3, the DNA is TGTGCCAGTAGCTCTAGACAGGGCTACGAGCAGTACGTC.

This clone is a singleton in its sample. The rearrangement uses TRBV6-1 and TRBJ2-3; D perhaps matches TRBD2 (7 bases). The germline V gene has CDR1 MNHNS and CDR2 SASEGT. The V and J ends lost 1 base and 1 base respectively, with 12 bases between them. This CDR3 is built from 16 residues. Here the CDR3 reads CASSEEGGYGTDTQYF. CDR3 sequence (DNA): TGTGCCAGCAGTGAAGAGGGGGGGTATGGCACAGATACGCAGTATTTT.

This chain connects TRBV7-9 to TRBJ1-6, with D possibly TRBD1 on 5 matching bases. Trimming shortened V by 3 bases and J by 5 bases, and 8 bases separated the two germline ends. The germline V gene has CDR1 SEHNR and CDR2 FQNEAQ (reference sequence). The CDR3 is 14 residues long. CDR3 DNA: TGTGCCAGCAGCTTTGCACAGGATAATTCACCCCTCCACTTT. Translated: CASSFAQDNSPLHF.

The chain has TRBV5-1 and TRBJ2-2, with 12 bases aligning to TRBD1. Trimming took 9 bases from V and 7 from J; bases not matched to a gene: 10. The CDR3 spans 15 residues. Germline CDR1 SGHRS, CDR2 YFSETQ. CDR3 protein: CATQPGQGADGELFF. For the CDR3, the DNA is TGCGCCACCCAACCGGGACAGGGGGCTGACGGGGAGCTGTTTTTT.

The V call is TRBV5-6, the J call TRBJ2-1; D unresolved. Looked up from germline, CDR1 is SGHDT and CDR2 is YYEEEE. CDR3 length equals 19 residues. V was clipped by 3 bases and J by 0 bases, with 22 bases between them. CDR3 residues: CASSSRSGATPFSYNEQFF. The CDR3 coding sequence is TGTGCCAGCAGCTCCCGATCAGGCGCTACCCCGTTCTCCTACAATGAGCAGTTCTTC.

V gene TRBV18 combines with J gene TRBJ1-5; D gene ambiguous. V gave up 3 bases and J gave up 4 bases, with 10 bases separating them. This CDR3 is 14 amino acids long. The germline CDR1 and CDR2 sequences are KGHSH and LQKENI. DNA for the CDR3: TGTGCCAGCTCACCGAGCGGGCTGAATCAGCCCCAGCATTTT. Its protein is CASSPSGLNQPQHF. The complete variable domain, with remaining parts taken from reference TRBV18 and TRBJ1-5, reads NAGVMQNPRHLVRRRGQEARLRCSPMKGHSHVYWYRQLPEEGLKFMVYLQKENIIDESGMPKERFSAEFPKEGPSILRIQQVVRGDSAAYFCASSPSGLNQPQHFGDGTRLSIL.

The rearrangement links TRBV2 to TRBJ2-7, with TRBD1 identical over 8 bases. CDR3 length: 14 amino acids. Looked up from germline, CDR1 is SNHLY and CDR2 is FYNNEI. The ends lost 3 bases at V and 1 base at J; junction bases unmatched: 2. The CDR3, as DNA: TGTGCCAGCAGTGACAGGGGGCGTTCCTACGAGCAGTACTTC. Amino acids: CASSDRGRSYEQYF.

CDR3 sequence: CASSSETRAELAKNIQYF. The CDR3, as DNA: TGTGCCAGCAGCTCGGAGACTAGGGCGGAATTAGCCAAAAACATTCAGTACTTC. V and J are TRBV5-5 and TRBJ2-4; a weak D match, TRBD2 (6 bases). The length of the CDR3 is 18 residues. V was cut by 3 bases and J by 0 bases, with 19 bases left in between. Per the germline V gene, CDR1 is SGHKS and CDR2 is YYEKEE (reference sequence).

The chain has TRBV9 and TRBJ1-2, with 7 bases lining up with TRBD1. Germline trimming cut 4 bases from V and 0 bases from J; bases unmatched to any gene: 12. The CDR3 is made up of 17 amino acids. In germline, CDR1 is SGDLS, CDR2 YYNGEE. In DNA form, the CDR3 reads TGTGCCAGCAGCCCGACATCCCGGGACAGCCCTAACTATGGCTACACCTTC. The encoded protein is CASSPTSRDSPNYGYTF.

The chain is built from TRBV7-2 and TRBJ2-7, with D uncertain. Germline CDR1 and CDR2: SGHTA and FQGNSA. V was pared by 1 base and J by 2 bases, with 9 bases between. The CDR3 loop spans 14 amino acids. The CDR3 spells CASSLETYTYEQYF. The CDR3 DNA sequence: TGTGCCAGCAGCTTAGAAACGTACACCTACGAGCAGTACTTC.

This chain connects TRBV5-6 to TRBJ2-2; D is unresolved. Deletions cut 5 bases from V and 0 bases from J, with 14 bases between. This CDR3 is built from 16 residues. CDR1 SGHDT and CDR2 YYEEEE come from the germline V gene. The CDR3 is CASRNLTRSNTGELFF. In DNA form, the CDR3 reads TGTGCCAGCAGAAACCTGACAAGATCGAACACCGGGGAGCTGTTTTTT.

V is TRBV5-1 and J is TRBJ1-2; D is unclear. V gave up 2 bases and J gave up 0 bases, with 8 bases separating them. Germline V gives CDR1 SGHRS, CDR2 YFSETQ. CDR3 length: 14 amino acids. The CDR3 spells CASSLPGSNYGYTF. In nucleotides, the CDR3 is TGCGCCAGCAGCTTACCGGGGTCTAACTATGGCTACACCTTC.

The chain carries TRBV4-3 and TRBJ2-7; 9 nucleotides line up with TRBD1. This CDR3 has 14 amino acids. After removal of 3 bases from V and 2 bases from J, the junction contained 2 bases not matched to a gene. Germline V lookup: CDR1 LGHNA, CDR2 YSLEER. In DNA, the CDR3 is TGCGCCAGCAGCCACAGACAGGGGGCCTACGAGCAGTACTTC. This translates into CASSHRQGAYEQYF.

This clone was counted only a few times. CDR3 sequence reads: CASSQRGAGKDTQYF. The CDR3 DNA is TGTGCCAGCAGTCAGCGGGGGGCCGGGAAAGATACGCAGTATTTT. The V call is TRBV28, the J call TRBJ2-3; 9 bases map to TRBD2. There are 15 residues in the CDR3. J was trimmed by 5 bases and V by 5 bases; bases with no gene match: 8. Germline CDR1 and CDR2: MDHEN and SYDVKM.

The chain employs TRBV4-2 and TRBJ2-3, with TRBD2 matching over 7 bases. CDR1 and CDR2 (germline): LGHNA, YNFKEQ. This CDR3 is 15 amino acids long. The junction had 4 bases not matched to a gene; V was cut back by 2 bases and J by 2 bases. CDR3 sequence reads: CASSQHGGITDTQYF. As DNA, the CDR3 is TGTGCCAGCAGCCAACACGGGGGGATCACAGATACGCAGTATTTT.

This chain links TRBV19 with TRBJ2-4; 8 bases fit TRBD1. The ends lost 4 bases at V and 8 bases at J; junction bases unmatched: 1. Germline V gene data show CDR1 as LNHDA and CDR2 as SQIVND (reference sequence). CDR3 size: 12 residues. This CDR3 reads CASSTGGDIQYF. The CDR3 bases are TGTGCCAGTAGTACAGGGGGCGACATTCAGTACTTC. The full variable domain, its missing parts supplied by reference TRBV19 and TRBJ2-4, is DGGITQSPKYLFRKEGQNVTLSCEQNLNHDAMYWYRQDPGQGLRLIYYSQIVNDFQKGDIAEGYSVSREKKESFPLTVTSAQKNPTAFYLCASSTGGDIQYFGAGTRLSVL.

CDR3 coding DNA: TGTGCCAGTAGTATCCCCAGACAGGGTCGAGAGACCCAGTACTTC. Its translation: CASSIPRQGRETQYF. This sequence joins TRBV19 and TRBJ2-5, with TRBD1 matching over 7 bases. CDR3 length equals 15 residues. Germline V gene data show CDR1 as LNHDA and CDR2 as SQIVND (reference sequence). Trimming at V came to 3 bases and at J to 4 bases, leaving 8 bases not matched to a gene. Complete variable domain (other parts from reference TRBV19 and TRBJ2-5): DGGITQSPKYLFRKEGQNVTLSCEQNLNHDAMYWYRQDPGQGLRLIYYSQIVNDFQKGDIAEGYSVSREKKESFPLTVTSAQKNPTAFYLCASSIPRQGRETQYFGPGTRLLVL.

The chain links TRBV5-4 to TRBJ1-1; 11 bases map to TRBD1. Germline values: CDR1 SGHNT, CDR2 YYREEE (reference sequence). This CDR3 comprises 15 residues. Germline trimming cut 4 bases from V and 8 bases from J; bases unmatched to any gene: 10. CDR3 nucleotide sequence: TGTGCCAGCAGCCCGGGACAGGGGGGACTAACGGAAGCTTTCTTT. Protein product: CASSPGQGGLTEAFF.

V usage is TRBV5-1 and J usage is TRBJ2-1, with D maybe TRBD2 (6 bases). The V gene's germline CDR1 is SGHRS and CDR2 YFSETQ. Trimming took off 2 bases at V and 3 bases at J, with 9 bases between the two ends. The CDR3 totals 14 residues. The CDR3 sequence: CASSLAGSYNEQFF. The CDR3 DNA reads TGCGCCAGCAGCTTAGCGGGCAGCTACAATGAGCAGTTCTTC.

This clone was observed once. The V gene is TRBV5-1, the J gene TRBJ2-5; no definite D call. The end of the DNA aligns better with TRBJ2-7, so the J call may be wrong. CDR3 length equals 13 residues. Looked up from germline, CDR1 is SGHRS and CDR2 is YFSETQ. The CDR3 nucleotides are TGCGCCAGCAGCTTGGCGTCTCCCCTCGAGCAGTACTTC. The encoded protein is CASSLASPLEQYF.

This chain links TRBV6-5 with TRBJ1-1; TRBD1 is a possible D gene (6 bases). V lost 7 bases and J 8 bases, leaving 17 bases between the germline ends. CDR1 is MNHEY and CDR2 is SVGAGI in the germline V gene. This CDR3 comprises 13 residues. CDR3 sequence (DNA): TGTGCCAGCACGGGACACGGAAAAAGAGAAGCTTTCTTT. Its protein is CASTGHGKREAFF.